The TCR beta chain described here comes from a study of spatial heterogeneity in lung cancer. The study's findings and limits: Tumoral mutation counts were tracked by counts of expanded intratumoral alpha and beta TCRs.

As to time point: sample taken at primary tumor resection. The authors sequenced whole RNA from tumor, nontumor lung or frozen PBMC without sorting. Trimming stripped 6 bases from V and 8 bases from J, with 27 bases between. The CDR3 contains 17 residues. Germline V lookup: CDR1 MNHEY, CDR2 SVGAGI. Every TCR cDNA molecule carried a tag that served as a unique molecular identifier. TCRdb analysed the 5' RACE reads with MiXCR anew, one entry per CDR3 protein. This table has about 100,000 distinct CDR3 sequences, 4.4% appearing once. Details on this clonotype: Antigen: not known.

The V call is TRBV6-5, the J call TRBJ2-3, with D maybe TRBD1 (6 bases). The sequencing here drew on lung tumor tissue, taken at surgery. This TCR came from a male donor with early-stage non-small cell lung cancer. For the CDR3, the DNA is TGTGCCAGCAGCCCCTCCACGCAGGGGATCGTGGGGAGTACGCAGTATTTT. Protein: CASSPSTQGIVGSTQYF.